Following are 11 T cell receptor beta chains from one sample sequenced in a study of cytomegalovirus exposure and HLA in healthy donors. Researchers ran the PCR with 60 Vbeta and 13 Jbeta primers. The method was immunoSEQ multiplex PCR; TCRdb's version includes in-frame clones alone and lacks a portion of them. Of approximately 150,000 clones listed, roughly 68% are singletons. The specimen was PBMCs. These receptors all come from a man aged 25 to 40 in good health and CMV-seropositive.

Notes on this clone: The sample carries other DNA sequences with the same CDR3. The chain couples TRBV7-6 to TRBJ2-3; possibly TRBD1 for D (5 bases). The CDR3 runs 15 residues. Trimming removed 1 base from V and 3 bases from J, with 11 bases in between. In germline, CDR1 is SGHVS, CDR2 FNYEAQ. CDR3 coding DNA: TGTGCCAGCAGCTTAGAGGCCAGGGTAACAGATACGCAGTATTTT. Amino acid sequence: CASSLEARVTDTQYF.

This clone was recorded a few times. The CDR3 protein is CASRQLGRETQYF. The CDR3 coding sequence is TGTGCCAGCAGGCAACTGGGGCGTGAGACCCAGTACTTC. The chain joins TRBV6-5 to TRBJ2-5; D is possibly TRBD1 (5 bases). The CDR3 is 13 amino acids. The germline CDR1 and CDR2 sequences are MNHEY and SVGAGI. V lost 6 bases and J lost 5, with 13 bases in between.

The chain employs TRBV6-1 and TRBJ2-3; D is ambiguous. The V end was cut by 8 bases, the J end by 2 bases, with 11 bases between. The CDR3 consists of 13 residues. Germline-derived CDR1 and CDR2 are MNHNS and SASEGT. This CDR3 reads CASQYADTDTQYF. Written as DNA, the CDR3 is TGTGCCAGCCAGTATGCCGACACAGATACGCAGTATTTT.

A few counts support this clone. This sequence joins TRBV6-1 and TRBJ1-1, with D possibly matching TRBD1 (6 bases). V was pared by 6 bases and J by 3 bases, with 17 bases between. The CDR3 runs 15 residues. Germline values: CDR1 MNHNS, CDR2 SASEGT. CDR3: CASRGDTSRDTEAFF. In nucleotides, the CDR3 is TGTGCCAGCAGGGGGGACACTTCGAGGGACACTGAAGCTTTCTTT.

V usage is TRBV10-2 and J usage is TRBJ1-2; tentative D call: TRBD1 (6 bases). The germline CDR1 and CDR2 sequences are WSHSY and SAAADI. This CDR3 is built from 14 residues. The V gene lost 0 bases and the J gene lost 6 bases, with 11 bases spanning the gap. CDR3 coding DNA: TGCGCCAGCAGTGAGTCAGGGGGGGCTGATGGCTACACCTTC. This sequence encodes CASSESGGADGYTF.

This chain connects TRBV7-8 to TRBJ1-5, with 8 bases matching TRBD1. Trimming cost V 4 bases and J 4 bases; bases outside gene matches: 6. Germline CDR1 SGHVS, CDR2 FQNEAQ. The CDR3 totals 15 residues. This CDR3 is CASSSRTGPNQPQHF. CDR3 DNA: TGTGCCAGCAGCTCGAGGACAGGGCCTAATCAGCCCCAGCATTTT.

This clone was seen only a few times. The genes are TRBV7-3 and TRBJ2-1; the D gene is possibly TRBD2 (5 bases). Germline V gives CDR1 SGHTA, CDR2 FQGTGA. The CDR3 spans 13 residues. Trimming pared 5 bases from V and 7 bases from J, leaving 12 bases between. The CDR3 sequence: CASSLLATNEQFF. CDR3 nucleotides: TGTGCCAGCAGCCTTCTAGCCACGAATGAGCAGTTCTTC. Using reference TRBV7-3 and TRBJ2-1 for the parts outside the CDR3, the full variable domain is GAGVSQTPSNKVTEKGKYVELRCDPISGHTALYWYRQSLGQGPEFLIYFQGTGAADDSGLPNDRFFAVRPEGSVSTLKIQRTERGDSAVYLCASSLLATNEQFFGPGTRLTVL.

The rearrangement uses TRBV7-9 and TRBJ2-5; a possible D gene is TRBD2 (5 bases). Trimming removed 2 bases from V and 4 bases from J, with 11 bases in between. CDR3 size: 14 residues. CDR1 SEHNR and CDR2 FQNEAQ come from the germline V gene (reference sequence). The CDR3 bases are TGTGCCAGCAGCTTAAGTTTAGGACTAGAGACCCAGTACTTC. This encodes CASSLSLGLETQYF.

The V and J genes are TRBV10-3 and TRBJ1-5; D possibly corresponds to TRBD1 (6 bases). Looked up from germline, CDR1 is ENHRY and CDR2 is SYGVKD. V was trimmed by 6 bases and J by 0 bases, leaving 15 bases between them. The CDR3 runs to 16 residues. The CDR3 DNA reads TGTGCCATCAGAGGGGGTGCAGCCGATAGCAATCAGCCCCAGCATTTT. The encoded protein is CAIRGGAADSNQPQHF.

V gene TRBV11-1 combines with J gene TRBJ2-5, with 9 bases aligning to TRBD1. V lost 6 bases and J lost 2; bases outside the gene matches: 4. Germline V gene data show CDR1 as SGHAT and CDR2 as FQDESV (reference sequence). The CDR3 runs 14 residues. The CDR3 is CASRRQGEQETQYF. Written as DNA, the CDR3 is TGTGCCAGCAGACGACAGGGGGAACAAGAGACCCAGTACTTC.

In its sample, this clone was seen a few times. CDR3 sequence (DNA): TGTGCCAGCAGTTTTTCCCGGACTAGCGGGAGCAATGAGCAGTTCTTC. This gives the protein CASSFSRTSGSNEQFF. J is TRBJ2-1 and V is TRBV27; TRBD2 matches 13 bases. The junction had 5 bases not matched to a gene; V was cut back by 3 bases and J by 6 bases. Germline-derived CDR1 and CDR2 are MNHEY and SMNVEV (reference sequence). The CDR3 contains 16 residues.